One sample yielded the 10 T cell receptor beta chains listed below, sequenced in a study of CD8+ T cells in alopecia areata. Sequencing relied on a cDNA template that was reverse transcribed from extracted RNA. Assay: immunoSEQ multiplex PCR; the TCRdb copy retains only in-frame clones and omits some. The sample lists roughly 130,000 clones; roughly 61% were seen once. The sample in question was CD4+ T cells sorted from blood, obtained at week 0. The receptor source for this set is a human donor with alopecia areata.

This chain connects TRBV19 to TRBJ1-5; D remains unclear. In germline, CDR1 is LNHDA, CDR2 SQIVND (reference sequence). V lost 3 bases and J lost 4, with 16 bases in between. The CDR3 is made up of 16 amino acids. The CDR3 loop is CASSIYTASGNQPQHF. In nucleotides, the CDR3 is TGTGCCAGTAGTATCTATACGGCGTCGGGTAATCAGCCCCAGCATTTT.

V and J are TRBV15 and TRBJ2-4, with D possibly being TRBD2 (5 bases). The length of the CDR3 is 16 residues. CDR1 is LNHNV, CDR2 YYDKDF, per germline (reference sequence). V was shortened by 0 bases and J by 6 bases, with 15 bases between the two germline ends. The CDR3 spells CATSRDGGLTGNIQYF. The CDR3 coding sequence is TGTGCCACCAGCAGAGATGGCGGGCTCACGGGAAACATTCAGTACTTC.

On this clone itself: In the same sample, other DNA sequences code for this CDR3. The V gene is TRBV29-1, the J gene TRBJ2-7, with TRBD1 matching over 9 bases. Germline CDR1 reads SQVTM; CDR2 reads ANQGSEA. The CDR3 runs to 12 residues. The trim removed 6 bases at V and 2 bases at J, leaving 2 bases unmatched. The CDR3: CSVRTGAYEQYF. The CDR3 DNA follows: TGCAGCGTCCGGACAGGGGCCTACGAGCAGTACTTC.

The genes are TRBV7-9 and TRBJ1-2; TRBD1 is a possible D gene (6 bases). CDR1 SEHNR and CDR2 FQNEAQ come from the germline V gene (reference sequence). V lost 5 bases to trimming and J lost 10 bases, with 14 bases between them. The CDR3 is made up of 12 amino acids. Written as DNA, the CDR3 is TGTGCCAGCAGCCGCCCGGGGGGGCACTACACCTTC. As protein: CASSRPGGHYTF.

The chain carries TRBV7-2 and TRBJ2-2; D is uncertain. CDR3 length: 13 amino acids. The V and J ends lost 4 bases and 6 bases respectively, with 9 bases between them. CDR1 is SGHTA and CDR2 is FQGNSA in the germline V gene. This CDR3 is CASSSPSAGELFF. CDR3 in DNA: TGTGCCAGCAGCTCCCCCTCGGCCGGGGAGCTGTTTTTT.

This clone was recorded once. The chain carries TRBV7-2 and TRBJ2-2, with a tentative D call TRBD2 (6 bases). This CDR3 spans 15 amino acids. The V and J ends lost 2 bases and 2 bases respectively, with 9 bases between them. Germline-derived CDR1 and CDR2 are SGHTA and FQGNSA. CDR3: CASSLRGINTGELFF. The CDR3, as DNA: TGTGCCAGCAGCTTACGCGGGATAAACACCGGGGAGCTGTTTTTT.

The V and J genes are TRBV7-3 and TRBJ2-3; a weak D match, TRBD1 (5 bases). V was cut by 1 base and J by 2 bases, with 10 bases left in between. The V gene's germline CDR1 is SGHTA and CDR2 FQGTGA. The CDR3 runs 15 residues. DNA for the CDR3: TGTGCCAGCAGCTTAATAAGGGGAAACACAGATACGCAGTATTTT. It codes for CASSLIRGNTDTQYF.

The rearrangement joins TRBV4-3 to TRBJ1-1, with D uncertain. Germline V gene data show CDR1 as LGHNA and CDR2 as YSLEER. Trimming took 0 bases from V and 0 from J, leaving 8 bases between them. The CDR3 loop spans 15 amino acids. The CDR3 bases are TGCGCCAGCAGCCAAGATATTGGTTTGAACACTGAAGCTTTCTTT. It codes for CASSQDIGLNTEAFF.

The chain uses TRBV7-2 and TRBJ2-3; no reliable D call. Germline V lookup: CDR1 SGHTA, CDR2 FQGNSA. V lost 4 bases to trimming and J lost 6 bases, with 17 bases between them. The CDR3 runs to 15 residues. This CDR3 reads CASSSLKHSTDTQYF. The DNA of the CDR3 is TGTGCCAGCAGCTCCCTAAAACACTCCACCGATACGCAGTATTTT. Full variable domain (missing parts from reference TRBV7-2 and TRBJ2-3): GAGVSQSPSNKVTEKGKDVELRCDPISGHTALYWYRQSLGQGLEFLIYFQGNSAPDKSGLPSDRFSAERTGGSVSTLTIQRTQQEDSAVYLCASSSLKHSTDTQYFGPGTRLTVL.

The V call is TRBV4-1, the J call TRBJ2-5; D remains unclear. Germline assignment: CDR1 MGHRA and CDR2 YSYEKL. The CDR3 covers 15 residues. The germline V and J ends were trimmed by 1 base and 4 bases, with 13 bases remaining between them. CDR3 bases: TGCGCCAGCAGCCAAGTGATAGCTCTACGAGAGACCCAGTACTTC. Amino acids: CASSQVIALRETQYF.